The present T cell receptor (beta chain) was sequenced within a study of Graves' ophthalmopathy and Graves' hyperthyroidism. RNA served as the template for amplifying TCR beta CDR3 regions. The first round was an RT-PCR with HTBI primers, and the second round was a multiplex PCR. TCRdb reprocessed the multiplex PCR reads with MiXCR, giving one entry per CDR3 protein. The sample carries roughly 1.1 million distinct CDR3 sequences, roughly 35% recorded once. The V gene's germline CDR1 is LGHNA and CDR2 YNFKEQ. The CDR3 has 16 amino acids. The trim removed 0 bases at V and 4 bases at J, leaving 3 bases unmatched.

The sample taken for sequencing was peripheral blood or thyroid tissue (not recorded which). This chain uses TRBV4-2 with TRBJ2-7, with 13 positions matching TRBD2. The receptor was isolated from an adult man with Graves' hyperthyroidism. CDR3 loop: CASSQDPTSGRYEQYF. DNA for the CDR3: TGTGCCAGCAGCCAAGATCCGACTAGCGGGAGGTACGAGCAGTACTTC.